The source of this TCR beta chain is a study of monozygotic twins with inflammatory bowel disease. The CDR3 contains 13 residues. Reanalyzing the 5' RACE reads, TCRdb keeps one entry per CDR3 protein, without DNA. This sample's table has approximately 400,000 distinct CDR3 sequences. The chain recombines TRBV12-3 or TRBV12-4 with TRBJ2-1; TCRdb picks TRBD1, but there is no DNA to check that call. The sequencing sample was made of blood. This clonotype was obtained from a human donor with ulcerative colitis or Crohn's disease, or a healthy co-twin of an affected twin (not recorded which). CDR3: CASSPPQGAEQFF.